This is a list of T cell receptor beta chains from one sample in a study of T cells in Graves' hyperthyroidism and ophthalmopathy. TCRdb redid the calling of the multiplex PCR reads with MiXCR, one entry per CDR3 protein. The sample comprises roughly 840,000 distinct CDR3 sequences, roughly 37% of which are singletons, and around 9.3% rests with the top ten. Sequenced input: blood. These receptors were collected from a man in his late teens or twenties with Graves' hyperthyroidism. Each CDR3 is given with its conserved first and last residue. A D gene is named only where the DNA matches it firmly. Clone size, where shown, is once, few, many, or a class for clones that have expanded.

j_call,d_call,v_call,clone_size,cdr3_nt,cdr3_aa
TRBJ1-4,TRBD1,TRBV20-1,NA,TGCAGTGCTTGGGACAGGGCTGGAAGAAATGAAAAACTGTTTTTT,CSAWDRAGRNEKLFF
TRBJ1-6,NA,TRBV9,NA,TGTGCCAGCAGCGTAGAGGGGAAGACTTGGGGTGGCTCACCCCTCCACTTT,CASSVEGKTWGGSPLHF
TRBJ2-5,NA,TRBV20-1,many,TGCAGTGCTAACCTAGGGGGGAAAGAGACCCAGTACTTC,CSANLGGKETQYF
TRBJ2-7,NA,TRBV5-1,NA,TGCGCCAGCAGGTTGAGGACGGATGGCGAGCAGTACTTC,CASRLRTDGEQYF
TRBJ1-2,NA,TRBV29-1,NA,TGCAGCGTTGAAGGTCGCAACCAAGAGACCTTC,CSVEGRNQETF
TRBJ1-2,NA,TRBV11-3,few,TGTGCCAGCAGCTTAGGAGTGGTCTCGGGCGGCTACACCTTC,CASSLGVVSGGYTF
TRBJ1-6,NA,TRBV7-9,NA,TGCGCCAGCAGCGTGGGCCCGGGGGGGAATAATTCACCCCTCCACTTT,CASSVGPGGNNSPLHF
TRBJ2-5,NA,TRBV5-1,few,TGCGCCAGCAGTAGGGGGGCAGTTCAAGAGACCCAGTACTTC,CASSRGAVQETQYF
TRBJ1-6,TRBD1,TRBV7-6,NA,TGTGCCAGCAGCCTAAGGGACAGGGGAAGATCCTATAATTCACCCCTCCACTTT,CASSLRDRGRSYNSPLHF
TRBJ2-5,NA,TRBV4-3,NA,TGCGCCAGCAGCGCCGGGCCGCACGAGACCCAGTACTTC,CASSAGPHETQYF
TRBJ2-7,TRBD2,TRBV4-3,NA,TGCGCCAGCAGCCATGATCGTGGACTAGCCTACGAGCAGTACTTC,CASSHDRGLAYEQYF
TRBJ2-2,NA,TRBV7-9,many,TGTGCCACCCGGGGGGCCGGTACCGGGGAGCTGTTTTTT,CATRGAGTGELFF
TRBJ2-7,TRBD2,TRBV7-2,NA,TGTGCCAGCAGCCCTCCGGGGAGGGTGATCCACGAGCAGTACTTC,CASSPPGRVIHEQYF
TRBJ1-1,TRBD1,TRBV6-5,few,TGTGCCAGCAGTTACGGGACAGGGATCGAGGACACTGAAGCTTTCTTT,CASSYGTGIEDTEAFF
TRBJ2-5,TRBD2,TRBV19,many,TGTGCCAGCCGACTAGCGGGGGGCCAAGAGACCCAGTACTTC,CASRLAGGQETQYF
TRBJ1-3,TRBD1,TRBV7-9,NA,TGTGCCAGCAGCTCGCGGACAGGGGTCCACTCTGGAAACACCATATATTTT,CASSSRTGVHSGNTIYF
TRBJ2-7,NA,TRBV10-3,NA,TGTGCCATCAGGCGCGGAGAGACTGCCGGGGAGCTGTACTTC,CAIRRGETAGELYF
TRBJ1-4,NA,TRBV12-3/TRBV12-4,few,TGTGCCAGCAGCCCCTCCGCGGGGGAAAAACTGTTTTTT,CASSPSAGEKLFF
TRBJ2-2,TRBD2,TRBV7-2,few,TGTGCCAGCAGCTTAGGAGGCGGGAGGGCGACCACCGGGGAGCTGTTTTTT,CASSLGGGRATTGELFF
TRBJ2-2,TRBD1,TRBV9,few,TGTGCCAGCAGCGACCGGGACAGGGGGCCCGCCGGGGAGCTGTTTTTT,CASSDRDRGPAGELFF
TRBJ2-7,TRBD1,TRBV29-1,many,TGCAGCGTTCAAGCACAGGGGGCCTACGAGCAGTACTTC,CSVQAQGAYEQYF
TRBJ2-7,NA,TRBV3-1,once,TGTGCCAGCAGCCAAGGAGCTAGTAGAAGCCACGAGCAGTACTTC,CASSQGASRSHEQYF
TRBJ1-5,NA,TRBV29-1,many,TGCAGCGTTGTTATCCCACAGGGCCCGTATCAGCCCCAGCATTTT,CSVVIPQGPYQPQHF
TRBJ1-3,NA,TRBV29-1,many,TGCAGCGTTGAAGTGGGGGATTCTGGAAACACCATATATTTT,CSVEVGDSGNTIYF
TRBJ1-6,NA,TRBV7-2,NA,TGTGCCAGCAGCCTAAACAGGCAGCGGTCTGGTTCACCCCTCCACTTT,CASSLNRQRSGSPLHF
TRBJ2-7,TRBD2,TRBV4-1,few,TGCGCCAGCAGCCAAGGACTAGCGGGGGGGTTCGAGCAGTACTTC,CASSQGLAGGFEQYF
TRBJ1-5,TRBD1,TRBV12-3/TRBV12-4,many,TGTGCCAGCAGACGGGGACAGGGCGATCAGCCCCAGCATTTT,CASRRGQGDQPQHF
TRBJ1-4,TRBD1,TRBV7-2,NA,TGTGCCAGCAGCAGGGGGACAGTTTATGAAAAACTGTTTTTT,CASSRGTVYEKLFF
TRBJ1-1,NA,TRBV5-1,NA,TGCGCCAGCAGCTCACCGCTTGGGACATTCATGAACACTGAAGCTTTCTTT,CASSSPLGTFMNTEAFF
TRBJ2-7,NA,TRBV7-9,NA,TGTGCCAGCAGCCGGGGCAGAGCCACCTACGAGCAGTACTTC,CASSRGRATYEQYF
TRBJ1-2,TRBD1,TRBV7-9,many,TGTGCCAGCAGCCGATCCGGGACAGGGAGTGGCTACACCTTC,CASSRSGTGSGYTF
TRBJ1-5,NA,TRBV6-1,NA,TGTGCCAGCAGCCACCTCCGGAAAGTGAATAGCAATCAGCCCCAGCATTTT,CASSHLRKVNSNQPQHF
TRBJ1-5,TRBD1,TRBV24-1,once,TGTGCCACCAGTGAAGGGGAACAGGGGCTCAATCAGCCCCAGCATTTT,CATSEGEQGLNQPQHF
TRBJ1-1,NA,TRBV19,NA,TGTGCCAGTAGTCAGGCCGGGGGAGACACTGAAGCTTTCTTT,CASSQAGGDTEAFF
TRBJ2-3,TRBD2,TRBV19,NA,TGTGCCAGTAGTCCCCTTGCTAGCGGGAGCACAGATACGCAGTATTTT,CASSPLASGSTDTQYF
TRBJ2-7,NA,TRBV24-1,NA,TGTGCCACCAGTGAGCGCTCCAAGTACTTC,CATSERSKYF
TRBJ1-2,NA,TRBV10-1,once,TGCGCCACTCAGGAGGTGGGCGGCTACACCTTC,CATQEVGGYTF
TRBJ1-2,NA,TRBV7-9,NA,TGTGCCAGCAGCTTGGGGGCAGGGCGGCGTTGGCACACCTTC,CASSLGAGRRWHTF
TRBJ2-2,TRBD2,TRBV6-5,once,TGTGCCAGCAGTCCGCACCCTAGCGGGAGGAACACCGGGGAGCTGTTTTTT,CASSPHPSGRNTGELFF
TRBJ2-7,NA,TRBV20-1,NA,TGCAGTGCTAGAGGGGCTACGAGCTCCTACGAGCAGTACTTC,CSARGATSSYEQYF
TRBJ2-5,NA,TRBV5-1,NA,TGCGCCAGCGGCTTGGAAAGTGGCGGAGAGACCCAGTACTTC,CASGLESGGETQYF
TRBJ2-7,NA,TRBV19,NA,TGTGCCAGTAGTAGGGCTTCCGGAGGCCCGCCTGATGAGCAGTACTTC,CASSRASGGPPDEQYF
TRBJ2-7,NA,TRBV11-2,NA,TGTGCCAGCAGCTGGGGCAGGTCCACCGGGGAGCTGTACTTC,CASSWGRSTGELYF
TRBJ2-6,NA,TRBV7-3,few,TGTGCCAGCAGCGCAACTGGACTCCCGAGGAGCTCTGGGGCCAACGTCCTGACTTTC,CASSATGLPRSSGANVLTF
TRBJ2-7,NA,TRBV6-1,few,TGTGCCAGCAGTGGGATTGGGTCAGCCTACGAGCAGTACTTC,CASSGIGSAYEQYF
TRBJ1-5,NA,TRBV2,NA,TGTGCCAGCAGTGGGAACAGGTTT,CASSGNRF
TRBJ2-6,NA,TRBV12-3/TRBV12-4,NA,TGTGCCAGCAGTTTCAGCGCGTATGGGGCCAACGTCCTGACTTTC,CASSFSAYGANVLTF
TRBJ2-6,NA,TRBV14,NA,TGTGCCAGCAGCCAGAGGGATATCCGACGCTCTGGGGCCAACGTCCTGACTTTC,CASSQRDIRRSGANVLTF
TRBJ1-1,NA,TRBV9,many,TGTGCCAGCAGTAGGTACATGAACACTGAAGCTTTCTTT,CASSRYMNTEAFF
TRBJ2-2,NA,TRBV7-2,few,TGTGCCAGCAGTCCCCAATCCCAGGGCCGGGAGCTGTTTTTT,CASSPQSQGRELFF
TRBJ2-5,NA,TRBV7-9,once,TGTGCCAGCAGCCGTCTAGGGAATGAGACCCAGTACTTC,CASSRLGNETQYF
TRBJ2-5,NA,TRBV9,few,TGTGCCAGCAGCGTAGAAGGGGGGGGTAAGACCCAGTACTTC,CASSVEGGGKTQYF
TRBJ2-7,NA,TRBV7-8,few,TGTGCCAGCAGCCCGCCGGGGGGCCACGAGCAGTACTTC,CASSPPGGHEQYF
TRBJ1-1,TRBD1,TRBV3-1,NA,TGTGCCAGCAGTGCATCGGACAGGGGAATGAACACTGAAGCTTTCTTT,CASSASDRGMNTEAFF
TRBJ1-3,NA,TRBV9,NA,TGTGCCAGCAGCGTAGATCAGGGGCCGGGACCCTCTGGAAACACCATATATTTT,CASSVDQGPGPSGNTIYF
TRBJ1-6,NA,TRBV7-2,many,TGTGCCAGCAGCTTAGACGGCCAGGGATCACCCCTCCACTTT,CASSLDGQGSPLHF
TRBJ2-7,NA,TRBV5-1,few,TGCGCCAGCAGCCCAGGGGGGCAGGGTGAGCAGTACTTC,CASSPGGQGEQYF